The TCR beta chain described here comes from a study of T-cell reconstitution after alpha-beta-depleted transplantation in children. The CDR3 loop spans 13 amino acids. V was shortened by 3 bases and J by 3 bases, with 9 bases between the two germline ends. Germline V gene lookup returns CDR1 SGDLS and CDR2 YYNGEE. Library preparation (for TCRbeta) was performed with unique molecular identifiers. Each CDR3 protein is one row after TCRdb ran MiXCR on the PCR reads. Of 500,000 or so distinct CDR3 sequences in the sample, around a third were seen once. This clonotype was seen a few times. This chain connects TRBV9 to TRBJ1-1; D might be TRBD1 (6 bases). The sample consisted of PBMCs from the stem cell graft donor, taken from the stem cell graft. This clonotype originated in a human donor who donated a stem cell graft to a child with aplastic anemia. CDR3 residues: CASSGYRDTEAFF. In DNA form, the CDR3 reads TGTGCCAGCAGCGGTTACAGGGACACTGAAGCTTTCTTT.